This T cell receptor beta chain was obtained from a study of blood T cells in healthy people across ages. Germline lookup yields CDR1 LNHDA and CDR2 SQIVND (reference sequence). The CDR3 runs to 14 residues. Study findings and constraints: The unsorted PBMCs prevented any conclusive comparison of naive versus antigen-experienced cells.

Next came a second PCR, run for 7 to 11 cycles, which used a sample-barcoded 5' primer along with a J-beta primer mix. TCRdb fed the 5' RACE reads into MiXCR, producing one record per CDR3 protein. Among 600,000 or so distinct CDR3 sequences listed, approximately 30% were seen once. Remarks on this clonotype: Antigen specificity is unknown.

The rearrangement joins TRBV19 to TRBJ2-1; 8 bases align to TRBD1. The sample comprised blood. The receptor comes from a woman of 80 years or more in good health. The CDR3: CTTRGDRWRNEQFF. In DNA, the CDR3 is TGTACCACCAGGGGGGACAGGTGGAGGAATGAGCAGTTCTTC.